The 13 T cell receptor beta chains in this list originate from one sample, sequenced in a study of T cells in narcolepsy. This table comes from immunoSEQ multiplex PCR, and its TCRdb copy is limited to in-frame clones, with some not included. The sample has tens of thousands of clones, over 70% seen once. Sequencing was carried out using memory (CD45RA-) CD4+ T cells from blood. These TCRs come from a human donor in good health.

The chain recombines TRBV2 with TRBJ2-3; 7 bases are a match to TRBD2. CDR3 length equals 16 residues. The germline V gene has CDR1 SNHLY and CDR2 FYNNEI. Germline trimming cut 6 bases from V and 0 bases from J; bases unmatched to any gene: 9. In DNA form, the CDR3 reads TGTGCCAGCAGAGGACAAGCGGGGCAGAGCACAGATACGCAGTATTTT. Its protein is CASRGQAGQSTDTQYF.

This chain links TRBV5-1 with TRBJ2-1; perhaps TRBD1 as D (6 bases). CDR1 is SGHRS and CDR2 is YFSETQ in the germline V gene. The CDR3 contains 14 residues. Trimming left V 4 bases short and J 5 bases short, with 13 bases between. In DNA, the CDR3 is TGCGCCAGCAGCGAGGACAGCGCCGACAATGAGCAGTTCTTC. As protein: CASSEDSADNEQFF.

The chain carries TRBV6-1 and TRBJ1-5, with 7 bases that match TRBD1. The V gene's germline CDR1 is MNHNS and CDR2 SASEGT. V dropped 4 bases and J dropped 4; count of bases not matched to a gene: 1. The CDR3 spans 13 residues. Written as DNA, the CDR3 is TGTGCCAGCAGTGTGACAGGGAATCAGCCCCAGCATTTT. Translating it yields CASSVTGNQPQHF.

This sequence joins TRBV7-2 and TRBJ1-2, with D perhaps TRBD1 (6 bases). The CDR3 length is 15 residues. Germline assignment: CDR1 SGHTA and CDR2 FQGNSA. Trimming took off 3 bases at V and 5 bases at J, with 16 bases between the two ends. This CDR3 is CASSFSVDRRYGYTF. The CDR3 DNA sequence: TGTGCCAGCAGCTTCTCTGTGGACAGACGTTATGGCTACACCTTC.

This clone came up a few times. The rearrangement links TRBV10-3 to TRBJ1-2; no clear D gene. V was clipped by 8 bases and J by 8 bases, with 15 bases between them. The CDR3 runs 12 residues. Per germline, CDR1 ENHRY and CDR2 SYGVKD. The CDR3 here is CAIHAGGGGYTF. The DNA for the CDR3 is TGTGCCATCCACGCGGGTGGTGGCGGCTACACCTTC.

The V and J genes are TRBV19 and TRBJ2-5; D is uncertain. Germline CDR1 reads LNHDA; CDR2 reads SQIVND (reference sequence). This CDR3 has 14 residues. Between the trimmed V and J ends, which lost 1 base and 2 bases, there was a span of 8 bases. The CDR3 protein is CASSIVPGQETQYF. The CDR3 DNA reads TGTGCCAGTAGTATAGTACCGGGTCAAGAGACCCAGTACTTC. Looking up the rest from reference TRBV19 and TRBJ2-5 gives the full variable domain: DGGITQSPKYLFRKEGQNVTLSCEQNLNHDAMYWYRQDPGQGLRLIYYSQIVNDFQKGDIAEGYSVSREKKESFPLTVTSAQKNPTAFYLCASSIVPGQETQYFGPGTRLLVL.

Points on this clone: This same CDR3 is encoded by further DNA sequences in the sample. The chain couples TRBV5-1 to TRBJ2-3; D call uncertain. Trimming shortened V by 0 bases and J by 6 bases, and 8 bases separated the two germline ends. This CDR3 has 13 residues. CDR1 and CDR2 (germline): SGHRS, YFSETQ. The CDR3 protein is CASSLGFGDTQYF. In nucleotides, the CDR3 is TGCGCCAGCAGCTTGGGCTTTGGGGATACGCAGTATTTT.

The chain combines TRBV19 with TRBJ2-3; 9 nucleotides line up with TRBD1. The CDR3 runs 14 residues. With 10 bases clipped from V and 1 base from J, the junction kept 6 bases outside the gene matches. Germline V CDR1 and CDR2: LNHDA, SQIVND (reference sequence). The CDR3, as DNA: TGTGCCACCGGACAGGGGCCGGGCACAGATACGCAGTATTTT. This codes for CATGQGPGTDTQYF.

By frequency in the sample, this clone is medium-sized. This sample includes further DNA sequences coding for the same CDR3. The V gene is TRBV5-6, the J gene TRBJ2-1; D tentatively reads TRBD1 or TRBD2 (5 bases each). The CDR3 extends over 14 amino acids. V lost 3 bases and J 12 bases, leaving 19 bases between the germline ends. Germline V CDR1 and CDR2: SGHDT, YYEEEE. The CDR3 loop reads CASSSEIGRGGQFF. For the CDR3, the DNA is TGTGCCAGCAGCTCCGAAATCGGACGTGGGGGGCAGTTCTTC.

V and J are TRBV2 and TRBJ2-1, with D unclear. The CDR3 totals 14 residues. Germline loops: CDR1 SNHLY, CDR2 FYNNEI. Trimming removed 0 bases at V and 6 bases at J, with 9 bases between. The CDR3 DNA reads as TGTGCCAGCAGTGAAGCTGTGCAGATCAATGAGCAGTTCTTC. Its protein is CASSEAVQINEQFF.

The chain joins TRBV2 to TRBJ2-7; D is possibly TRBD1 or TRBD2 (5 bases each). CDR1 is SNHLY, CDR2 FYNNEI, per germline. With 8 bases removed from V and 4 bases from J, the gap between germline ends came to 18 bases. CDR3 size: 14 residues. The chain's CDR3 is CASQAGTLTYEQYF. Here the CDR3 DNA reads TGTGCCAGCCAGGCCGGGACGTTGACTTACGAGCAGTACTTC. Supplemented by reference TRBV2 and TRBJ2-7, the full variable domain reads EPEVTQTPSHQVTQMGQEVILRCVPISNHLYFYWYRQILGQKVEFLVSFYNNEISEKSEIFDDQFSVERPDGSNFTLKIRSTKLEDSAMYFCASQAGTLTYEQYFGPGTRLTVT.

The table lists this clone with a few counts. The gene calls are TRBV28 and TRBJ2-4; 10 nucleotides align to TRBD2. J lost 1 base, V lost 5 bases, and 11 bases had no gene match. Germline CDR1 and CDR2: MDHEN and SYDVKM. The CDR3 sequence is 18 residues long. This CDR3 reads CASSLGLTSGTAKNIQYF. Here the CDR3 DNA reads TGTGCCAGCAGTCTCGGCCTAACTAGCGGGACTGCCAAAAACATTCAGTACTTC. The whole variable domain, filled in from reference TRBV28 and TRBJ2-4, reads DVKVTQSSRYLVKRTGEKVFLECVQDMDHENMFWYRQDPGLGLRLIYFSYDVKMKEKGDIPEGYSVSREKKERFSLILESASTNQTSMYLCASSLGLTSGTAKNIQYFGAGTRLSVL.

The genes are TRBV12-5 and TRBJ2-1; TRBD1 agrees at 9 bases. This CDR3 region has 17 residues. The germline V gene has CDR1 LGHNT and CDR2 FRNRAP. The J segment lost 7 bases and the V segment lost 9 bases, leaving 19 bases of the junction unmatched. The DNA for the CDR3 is TGTGCTAGCCTAACTGGACAGGGGATATCAGCGGGAAATGAGCAGTTCTTC. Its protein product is CASLTGQGISAGNEQFF.